Listed below are T cell receptor beta chains from one sample, sequenced in a study of Ad26.COV2.S vaccination and SARS-CoV-2 variants. Repertoires were generated with immunoSEQ multiplex PCR, while TCRdb's copy carries only in-frame clones and drops some. The data show around 370,000 clones, about 88% seen once. Sequencing was performed on peripheral blood, taken in a trial of Ad26.COV2.S vaccine versus placebo. All receptors derive from a person between 18 and 60 years old who received the Ad26.COV2.S COVID-19 vaccine or a placebo. Both conserved end residues are part of each CDR3. D genes are given only for firm matches. Size values are once, few and many counts, or a class for expanded clones, and some rows have none.

D gene: .; J gene: TRBJ1-5; V gene: TRBV19; clone size: .; CDR3 protein: CASSTLPPQPQHF; CDR3 DNA: TGTGCCAGTAGTACCCTCCCCCCCCAGCCCCAGCATTTT
D gene: TRBD1; J gene: TRBJ2-7; V gene: TRBV5-4; clone size: once; CDR3 protein: CASSPRQGAEYEQYF; CDR3 DNA: TGTGCCAGCAGCCCCCGACAGGGGGCGGAGTACGAGCAGTACTTC
D gene: .; J gene: TRBJ1-5; V gene: TRBV4-1; clone size: once; CDR3 protein: CASSQEPSRGDFNQPQHF; CDR3 DNA: TGCGCCAGCAGCCAAGAACCTTCCAGGGGAGACTTCAATCAGCCCCAGCATTTT
D gene: .; J gene: TRBJ1-5; V gene: TRBV2; clone size: .; CDR3 protein: CASNQLTPYSNQPQHF; CDR3 DNA: TGTGCCAGCAACCAGTTGACACCTTATAGCAATCAGCCCCAGCATTTT
D gene: .; J gene: TRBJ2-7; V gene: TRBV15; clone size: .; CDR3 protein: CATSFYPRDPTSYEQYF; CDR3 DNA: TGTGCCACCAGCTTCTACCCTCGGGACCCCACTTCCTACGAGCAGTACTTC
D gene: TRBD2; J gene: TRBJ2-1; V gene: TRBV11-2; clone size: .; CDR3 protein: CASIKAGGYNEQFF; CDR3 DNA: TGTGCCAGCATAAAAGCGGGAGGTTACAATGAGCAGTTCTTC
D gene: .; J gene: TRBJ2-7; V gene: TRBV7-6; clone size: .; CDR3 protein: CASSLDRAGEQYF; CDR3 DNA: TGTGCCAGCAGCTTAGACAGGGCCGGCGAGCAGTACTTC
D gene: .; J gene: TRBJ1-1; V gene: TRBV5-4; clone size: .; CDR3 protein: CASSVLENTEAFF; CDR3 DNA: TGTGCCAGTTCCGTCCTGGAAAACACTGAAGCTTTCTTT
D gene: .; J gene: TRBJ2-5; V gene: TRBV6-1; clone size: .; CDR3 protein: CASSEMAGFPQETQYF; CDR3 DNA: TGTGCCAGCAGTGAAATGGCAGGATTTCCCCAAGAGACCCAGTACTTC
D gene: .; J gene: TRBJ2-3; V gene: TRBV7-2; clone size: .; CDR3 protein: CASSSGRGGATDTQYF; CDR3 DNA: TGTGCCAGCAGCTCCGGTCGTGGGGGAGCCACAGATACGCAGTATTTT
D gene: .; J gene: TRBJ2-2; V gene: TRBV12-3/TRBV12-4; clone size: .; CDR3 protein: CASSLGDTGELFF; CDR3 DNA: TGTGCCAGCAGTTTGGGGGACACCGGGGAGCTGTTTTTT
D gene: .; J gene: TRBJ1-3; V gene: TRBV10-3; clone size: .; CDR3 protein: CAISQHDSGNTIYF; CDR3 DNA: TGTGCCATCAGTCAACATGACTCTGGAAACACCATATATTTT
D gene: .; J gene: TRBJ2-2; V gene: TRBV4-3; clone size: few; CDR3 protein: CASSQETSSGELFF; CDR3 DNA: TGCGCCAGCAGCCAAGAGACAAGTTCCGGGGAGCTGTTTTTT
D gene: .; J gene: TRBJ1-1; V gene: TRBV5-1; clone size: .; CDR3 protein: CASSLYGDNEAFF; CDR3 DNA: TGCGCCAGCAGCTTGTATGGGGACAACGAAGCTTTCTTT
D gene: .; J gene: TRBJ1-5; V gene: TRBV6-5; clone size: .; CDR3 protein: CASSYSWSSGNQPQHF; CDR3 DNA: TGTGCCAGCAGTTACTCTTGGAGTTCCGGCAATCAGCCCCAGCATTTT
D gene: .; J gene: TRBJ1-1; V gene: TRBV21-1; clone size: .; CDR3 protein: CASSSDRWHTEAFF; CDR3 DNA: TGTGCCAGCAGCAGTGACAGGTGGCACACTGAAGCTTTCTTT
D gene: TRBD1; J gene: TRBJ2-5; V gene: TRBV3-1/TRBV3-2; clone size: .; CDR3 protein: CASSLTYPGQGDSRRGTQYF; CDR3 DNA: TGTGCCAGCAGCCTCACATACCCGGGACAGGGGGATAGTCGGCGGGGGACCCAGTACTTC
D gene: .; J gene: TRBJ1-2; V gene: TRBV5-6; clone size: .; CDR3 protein: CASSLGQDYGYTF; CDR3 DNA: TGTGCCAGCAGCTTGGGCCAGGACTATGGCTACACCTTC
D gene: .; J gene: TRBJ2-7; V gene: TRBV12-3/TRBV12-4; clone size: .; CDR3 protein: CASSSKVGEQYF; CDR3 DNA: TGTGCCAGCAGTTCTAAGGTGGGCGAGCAGTACTTC
D gene: .; J gene: TRBJ1-2; V gene: TRBV5-1; clone size: .; CDR3 protein: CASSSGATDPYGYTF; CDR3 DNA: TGCGCCAGCAGCTCAGGGGCGACAGACCCCTATGGCTACACCTTC
D gene: .; J gene: TRBJ2-5; V gene: TRBV5-6; clone size: once; CDR3 protein: CASSTRAGGETQYF; CDR3 DNA: TGTGCCAGCAGCACCCGGGCAGGGGGGGAGACCCAGTACTTC
D gene: .; J gene: TRBJ1-2; V gene: TRBV4-1; clone size: .; CDR3 protein: CASSQRSGYGYTF; CDR3 DNA: TGCGCCAGCAGCCAAAGGTCAGGCTATGGCTACACCTTC
D gene: TRBD1; J gene: TRBJ2-1; V gene: TRBV19; clone size: once; CDR3 protein: CASSPGQGPHNEQFF; CDR3 DNA: TGTGCCAGTAGTCCGGGACAGGGGCCTCACAATGAGCAGTTCTTC
D gene: .; J gene: TRBJ2-1; V gene: TRBV4-3; clone size: .; CDR3 protein: CASSQELLRSSYNEQFF; CDR3 DNA: TGCGCCAGCAGCCAAGAGTTACTCCGTAGCTCCTACAATGAGCAGTTCTTC
D gene: TRBD1; J gene: TRBJ2-5; V gene: TRBV5-8; clone size: .; CDR3 protein: CASSVGQIQETQYF; CDR3 DNA: TGTGCCAGCAGCGTGGGACAGATCCAAGAGACCCAGTACTTC
D gene: .; J gene: TRBJ2-2; V gene: TRBV30; clone size: few; CDR3 protein: CAWSWGSGELFF; CDR3 DNA: TGTGCCTGGAGTTGGGGATCCGGGGAGCTGTTTTTT
D gene: TRBD2; J gene: TRBJ2-5; V gene: TRBV7-7; clone size: .; CDR3 protein: CASSLGLAGVKETQYF; CDR3 DNA: TGTGCCAGCAGCTTAGGACTAGCGGGAGTTAAAGAGACCCAGTACTTC
D gene: .; J gene: TRBJ2-2; V gene: TRBV18; clone size: .; CDR3 protein: CASSPVAQTNTGELFF; CDR3 DNA: TGTGCCAGCTCACCGGTCGCCCAGACGAACACCGGGGAGCTGTTTTTT
D gene: .; J gene: TRBJ1-2; V gene: TRBV3-1/TRBV3-2; clone size: .; CDR3 protein: CASSNRDGLSGYTF; CDR3 DNA: TGTGCCAGCAGCAACCGGGACGGACTTTCTGGCTACACCTTC
D gene: .; J gene: TRBJ2-2; V gene: TRBV3-1/TRBV3-2; clone size: once; CDR3 protein: CASSQDASGELFF; CDR3 DNA: TGTGCCAGCAGCCAAGACGCTAGCGGGGAGCTGTTTTTT
D gene: .; J gene: TRBJ1-1; V gene: TRBV4-3; clone size: once; CDR3 protein: CASSRAEADTNEAFF; CDR3 DNA: TGCGCCAGCAGCCGGGCAGAAGCGGACACCAATGAAGCTTTCTTT
D gene: TRBD1; J gene: TRBJ2-2; V gene: TRBV5-4; clone size: .; CDR3 protein: CASSTDRENTGELFF; CDR3 DNA: TGTGCCAGCAGCACCGACAGGGAGAACACCGGGGAGCTGTTTTTT
D gene: .; J gene: TRBJ2-3; V gene: TRBV5-6; clone size: .; CDR3 protein: CASSLFPDTDTQYF; CDR3 DNA: TGTGCCAGCAGCTTGTTCCCAGATACAGATACGCAGTATTTT
D gene: TRBD1; J gene: TRBJ2-3; V gene: TRBV7-6; clone size: once; CDR3 protein: CASSFRQGARGLRTDTQYF; CDR3 DNA: TGTGCCAGCAGCTTCCGACAGGGGGCTCGGGGACTGCGCACAGATACGCAGTATTTT
D gene: TRBD1; J gene: TRBJ2-7; V gene: TRBV9; clone size: .; CDR3 protein: CASSVGQLSSYEQYF; CDR3 DNA: TGTGCCAGCAGCGTGGGACAGTTGAGCTCCTACGAGCAGTACTTC
D gene: .; J gene: TRBJ1-2; V gene: TRBV4-1; clone size: .; CDR3 protein: CASSQGRLGGSISPKYGYTF; CDR3 DNA: TGCGCCAGCAGCCAAGGCAGACTTGGCGGGTCGATTAGTCCAAAGTATGGCTACACCTTC
D gene: .; J gene: TRBJ2-5; V gene: TRBV5-1; clone size: .; CDR3 protein: CASSLQGGEQETQYF; CDR3 DNA: TGCGCCAGCAGCTTGCAGGGTGGGGAACAAGAGACCCAGTACTTC
D gene: .; J gene: TRBJ2-7; V gene: TRBV29-1; clone size: .; CDR3 protein: CSAAGSYEQYF; CDR3 DNA: TGCAGCGCTGCTGGGTCCTACGAGCAGTACTTC
D gene: TRBD2; J gene: TRBJ2-7; V gene: TRBV6-2/TRBV6-3; clone size: .; CDR3 protein: CASSSRGGRNYEQYF; CDR3 DNA: TGTGCCAGCAGTTCTCGGGGGGGCCGCAACTACGAGCAGTACTTC
D gene: TRBD2; J gene: TRBJ2-5; V gene: TRBV7-2; clone size: .; CDR3 protein: CASSWTSGGEETQYF; CDR3 DNA: TGTGCCAGCAGCTGGACTAGCGGGGGGGAAGAGACCCAGTACTTC
D gene: .; J gene: TRBJ1-1; V gene: TRBV3-1/TRBV3-2; clone size: .; CDR3 protein: CASSPGLMNTEAFF; CDR3 DNA: TGTGCCAGCAGCCCGGGGCTAATGAACACTGAAGCTTTCTTT
D gene: TRBD1; J gene: TRBJ1-4; V gene: TRBV9; clone size: once; CDR3 protein: CASSAQGAAANEKLFF; CDR3 DNA: TGTGCCAGCAGCGCCCAGGGGGCCGCAGCTAATGAAAAACTGTTTTTT
D gene: TRBD1; J gene: TRBJ2-6; V gene: TRBV10-3; clone size: .; CDR3 protein: CAISKQGAGGANVLTF; CDR3 DNA: TGTGCCATCAGTAAACAGGGGGCGGGTGGGGCCAACGTCCTGACTTTC
D gene: .; J gene: TRBJ2-7; V gene: TRBV27; clone size: .; CDR3 protein: CASSSRGFEQYF; CDR3 DNA: TGTGCCAGCAGTTCCAGGGGTTTCGAGCAGTACTTC